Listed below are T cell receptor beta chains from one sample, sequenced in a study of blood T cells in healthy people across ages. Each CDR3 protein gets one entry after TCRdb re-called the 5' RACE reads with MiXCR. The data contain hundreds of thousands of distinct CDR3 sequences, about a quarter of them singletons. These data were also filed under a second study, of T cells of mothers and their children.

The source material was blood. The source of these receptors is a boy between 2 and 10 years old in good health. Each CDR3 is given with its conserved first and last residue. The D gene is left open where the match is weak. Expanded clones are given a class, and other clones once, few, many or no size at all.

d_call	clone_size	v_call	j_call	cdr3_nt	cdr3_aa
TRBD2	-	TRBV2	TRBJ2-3	TGTGCCAGCAAACTGGCAGCGGGGAGGTCCTCGAATACGCAGTATTTT	CASKLAAGRSSNTQYF
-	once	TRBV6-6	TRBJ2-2	TGTGCCAGCAGTTACTCGACCACCGGTGGGGCCGGGGAGCTGTTTTTT	CASSYSTTGGAGELFF
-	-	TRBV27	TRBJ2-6	TGTGCCAGCAGTTTGAGTATAGGCACTGGGGCCAACGTCCTGACTTTC	CASSLSIGTGANVLTF
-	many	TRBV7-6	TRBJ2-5	TGTGCCAGCAGCTTAGCGACTGTCTACCAAGAGACCCAGTACTTC	CASSLATVYQETQYF
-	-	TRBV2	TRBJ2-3	TGTGCCAGCGATAACACAGATACGCAGTATTTT	CASDNTDTQYF
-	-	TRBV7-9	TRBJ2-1	TGTGCCAGCAGCGCTTTAGCGGTGATCTACGATGAGCAGTTCTTC	CASSALAVIYDEQFF
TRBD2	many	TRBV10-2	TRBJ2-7	TGCGCCAGCAGGGGGACTAGCGGCCCCTACGAGCAGTACTTC	CASRGTSGPYEQYF
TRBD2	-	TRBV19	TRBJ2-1	TGTGCCAGTAGTATTCTAGCGGGAGGGGATGAGCAGTTCTTC	CASSILAGGDEQFF
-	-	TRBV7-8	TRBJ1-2	TGTGCCAGCAGCCCTAGGGCCCGGGCGGAAGGACCTCAAGCTAACTATGGCTACACCTTC	CASSPRARAEGPQANYGYTF
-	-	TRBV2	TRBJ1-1	TGTGCCAGCAGTGGGGACGGGATAACTGCTGAAGCTTTCTTT	CASSGDGITAEAFF
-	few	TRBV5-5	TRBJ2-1	TGTGCCAGCAGCTTGGGTCGGACATACAATGAGCAGTTCTTC	CASSLGRTYNEQFF
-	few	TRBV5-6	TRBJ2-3	TGTGCCAGCAGCTTGGAAATTTTGGGCCAAGCAGATACGCAGTATTTT	CASSLEILGQADTQYF
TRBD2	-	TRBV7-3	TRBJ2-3	TGTGCCAGCAGTTGGGGGGGTACAAGCACAGATACGCAGTATTTT	CASSWGGTSTDTQYF
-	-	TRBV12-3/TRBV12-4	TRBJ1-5	TGTGCCAGCAGTTTAGATCAGCCCCAGCATTTT	CASSLDQPQHF
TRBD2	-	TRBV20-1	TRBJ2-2	TGCAGTGCCAGACTAGCGGGATTAGGGGAGCTGTTTTTT	CSARLAGLGELFF
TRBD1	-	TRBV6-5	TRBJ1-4	TGTGCCAGCAGCTCAGGGGGCTCGGGAGAAAAACTGTTTTTT	CASSSGGSGEKLFF
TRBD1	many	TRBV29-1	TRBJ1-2	TGCAGCGGCCGGACAGGGAATGGCTACACCTTC	CSGRTGNGYTF
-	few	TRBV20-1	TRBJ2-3	-	CSARDVVAGGTDTQCF
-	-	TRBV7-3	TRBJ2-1	TGTGCCAGCAGCTCAGTTGAAATACCCAATGAGCAGTTCTTC	CASSSVEIPNEQFF
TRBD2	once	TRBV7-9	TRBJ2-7	TGTGCCAGCAGCTACACGGGGACTAGCCCACTCTACGAGCAGTACTTC	CASSYTGTSPLYEQYF
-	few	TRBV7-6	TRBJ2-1	TGTGCCAGCAGCTTAGGAGGGGGGCGGGGCAATGAGCAGTTCTTC	CASSLGGGRGNEQFF
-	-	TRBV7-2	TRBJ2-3	TGTGCCAGCAGCCCCTTGCGAGCGAGCACAGATACGCAGTATTTT	CASSPLRASTDTQYF
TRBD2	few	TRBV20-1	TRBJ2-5	TGCAGTGCTGAAGGACTAGCGGAGAGGGTCCCGTACCAAGAGACCCAGTACTTC	CSAEGLAERVPYQETQYF
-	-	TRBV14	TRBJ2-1	TGTGCCAGCAGCCACCGACGTACGGGGGCCAGCTCCTACAATGAGCAGTTCTTC	CASSHRRTGASSYNEQFF
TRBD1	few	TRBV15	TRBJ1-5	TGTGCCACCAGCTTCCGGACAGGATATCAGCATTTT	CATSFRTGYQHF
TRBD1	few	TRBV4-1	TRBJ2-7	TGCGCCAGCAGCCAGCATACAGGGGCCTACGAGCAGTACTTC	CASSQHTGAYEQYF
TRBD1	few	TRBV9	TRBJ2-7	TGTGCCAGCAGCGGATCCGGGACAGGGGACGAGCAGTACTTC	CASSGSGTGDEQYF
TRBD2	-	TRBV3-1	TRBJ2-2	TGTGCCAGCAGCCGCGGACTAGCGGGCGCGAACACCGGGGAGCTGTTTTTT	CASSRGLAGANTGELFF
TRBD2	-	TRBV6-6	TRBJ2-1	TGTGCCAGAGGGACTAGCGGGAGGGCTCGGGGTGAGCAGTTCTTC	CARGTSGRARGEQFF
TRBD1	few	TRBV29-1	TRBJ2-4	TGCAGCGTTACCCGGGACAGGGACATTCAGTACTTC	CSVTRDRDIQYF
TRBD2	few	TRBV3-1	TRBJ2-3	TGTGCCAGCAGCCAAGATGAGGCAGCGGGGCATATCGAAAGCACAGATACGCAGTATTTT	CASSQDEAAGHIESTDTQYF
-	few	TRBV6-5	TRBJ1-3	TGTGCCAGCAAGATTCCAGGGGGAAACACCATATATTTT	CASKIPGGNTIYF
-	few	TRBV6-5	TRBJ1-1	TGTGCCAGCAGTTATCGAGGGGTAGTTGAGGCTTTCTTT	CASSYRGVVEAFF
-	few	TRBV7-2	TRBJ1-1	TGTGCCAGCAGCCCCCGATCCCAAAGAGCTTTCTTT	CASSPRSQRAFF
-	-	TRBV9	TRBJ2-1	TGTGCCAGCAGCGTCCGGATAAACAATGAGCAGTTCTTC	CASSVRINNEQFF
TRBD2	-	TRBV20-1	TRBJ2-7	TGCAGTGCTAAGGGACTAGCGGGAGACGAGCAGTACTTC	CSAKGLAGDEQYF
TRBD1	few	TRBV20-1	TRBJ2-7	TGCAGTGCTCTGGATCCGGGACAGGGCTCCTACGAGCAGTACTTC	CSALDPGQGSYEQYF
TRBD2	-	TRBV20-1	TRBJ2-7	TGCAGTGCTAGAGATAGGAGGACTAGCGGCTACGAGCAGTACTTC	CSARDRRTSGYEQYF
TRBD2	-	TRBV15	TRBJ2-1	TGTGCCACCAGCAGGGGGACTAGCGGGAGTATCGATGAGCAGTTCTTC	CATSRGTSGSIDEQFF
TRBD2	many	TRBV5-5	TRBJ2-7	TGTGCCAGCAGCTTGGGGGGACTAGCGGTCTCCTACGAGCAGTACTTC	CASSLGGLAVSYEQYF
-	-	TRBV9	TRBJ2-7	TGTGCCAGCAGCGTGGATCGGGTGCCCTTTAACGAGCAGTACTTC	CASSVDRVPFNEQYF
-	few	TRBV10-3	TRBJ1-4	TGTGCCATCAGTCAGGCCCGGGGGGAAAAACTGTTTTTT	CAISQARGEKLFF
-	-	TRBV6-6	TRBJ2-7	TGTGCCAGCAGTTACGGGCAGACCTACGAGCAGTACTTC	CASSYGQTYEQYF
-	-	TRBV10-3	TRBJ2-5	TGTGCCATAAGAGGTGGGGACTCACAAGAGACCCAGTACTTC	CAIRGGDSQETQYF
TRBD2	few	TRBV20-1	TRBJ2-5	TGCAGTGCTAGTCCCAGCGGGAGGTCAGAGACCCAGTACTTC	CSASPSGRSETQYF
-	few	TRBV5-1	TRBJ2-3	TGCGCCAGCAGCTTTTTCAGGGGACAAAGCACAGATACGCAGTATTTT	CASSFFRGQSTDTQYF
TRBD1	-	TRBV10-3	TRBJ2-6	TGTGCCATCGGCGGGACAGGGATTGGGGCCAACGTCCTGACTTTC	CAIGGTGIGANVLTF
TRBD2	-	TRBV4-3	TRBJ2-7	TGCGCCAGCAGCCAAGATTCGTTCGGGACTAGCGGGAGCGGCGAGCAGTACTTC	CASSQDSFGTSGSGEQYF
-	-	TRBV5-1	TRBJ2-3	TGCGCCAGCCAGAGGGGACTCTCCACAGATACGCAGTATTTT	CASQRGLSTDTQYF
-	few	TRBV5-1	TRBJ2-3	TGCGCCAGCAGCTTGTATCGTTCCCCTCCGGGGGATACGCAGTATTTT	CASSLYRSPPGDTQYF
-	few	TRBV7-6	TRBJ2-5	TGTGCCAGCAGCTTAGCGATTGACAGCCTAGAGACCCAGTACTTC	CASSLAIDSLETQYF
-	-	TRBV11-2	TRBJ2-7	TGTGCCAGCAGCTCTAGCCCAAGGGGGAGGTCCTACGAGCAGTACTTC	CASSSSPRGRSYEQYF
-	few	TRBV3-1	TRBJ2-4	TGTGCCAGCAGCCAAGATAAGGCCTCAAGGACCAAAAACATTCAGTACTTC	CASSQDKASRTKNIQYF